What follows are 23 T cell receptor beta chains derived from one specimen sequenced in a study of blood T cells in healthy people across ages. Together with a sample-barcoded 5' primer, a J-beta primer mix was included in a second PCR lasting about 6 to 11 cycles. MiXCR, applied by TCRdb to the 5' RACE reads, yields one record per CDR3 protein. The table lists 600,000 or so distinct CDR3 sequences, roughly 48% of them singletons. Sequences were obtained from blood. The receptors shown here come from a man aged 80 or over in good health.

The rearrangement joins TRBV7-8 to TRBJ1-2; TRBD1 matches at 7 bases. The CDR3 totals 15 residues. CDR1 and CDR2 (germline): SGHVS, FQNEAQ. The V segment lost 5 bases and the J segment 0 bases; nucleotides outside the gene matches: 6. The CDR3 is CASSTRTGANYGYTF. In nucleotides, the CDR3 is TGTGCCAGCAGCACCCGGACAGGCGCTAACTATGGCTACACCTTC.

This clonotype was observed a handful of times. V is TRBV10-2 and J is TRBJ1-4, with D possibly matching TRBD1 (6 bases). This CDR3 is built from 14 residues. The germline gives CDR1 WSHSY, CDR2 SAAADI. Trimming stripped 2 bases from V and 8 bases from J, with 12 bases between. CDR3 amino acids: CASSELQGMEKLFF. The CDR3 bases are TGCGCCAGCAGTGAGCTACAGGGAATGGAAAAACTGTTTTTT.

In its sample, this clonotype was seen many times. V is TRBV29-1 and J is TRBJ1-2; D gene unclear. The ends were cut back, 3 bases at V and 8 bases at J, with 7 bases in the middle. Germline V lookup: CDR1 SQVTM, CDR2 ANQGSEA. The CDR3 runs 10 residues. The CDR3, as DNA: TGCAGCGTTGAGGATCCCGGCTACACCTTC. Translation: CSVEDPGYTF.

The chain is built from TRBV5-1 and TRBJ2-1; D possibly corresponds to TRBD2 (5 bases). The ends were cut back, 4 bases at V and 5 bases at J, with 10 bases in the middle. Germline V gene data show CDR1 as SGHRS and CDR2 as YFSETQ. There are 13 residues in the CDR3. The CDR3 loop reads CASSHLADNEQFF. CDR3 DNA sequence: TGCGCCAGCAGCCACCTAGCCGACAATGAGCAGTTCTTC.

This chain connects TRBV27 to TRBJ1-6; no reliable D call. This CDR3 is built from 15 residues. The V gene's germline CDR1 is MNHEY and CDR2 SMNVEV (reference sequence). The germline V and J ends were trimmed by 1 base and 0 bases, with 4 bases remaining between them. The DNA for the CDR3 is TGTGCCAGCAGTTTATATAGCTCCTATAATTCACCCCTCCACTTT. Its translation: CASSLYSSYNSPLHF.

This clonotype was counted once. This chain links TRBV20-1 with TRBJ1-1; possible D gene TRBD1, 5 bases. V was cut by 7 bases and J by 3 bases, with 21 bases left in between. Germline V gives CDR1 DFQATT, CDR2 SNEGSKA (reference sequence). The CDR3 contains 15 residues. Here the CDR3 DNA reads TGCAGTGTCGCCCCGGATGGGAGGGGATACACTGAAGCTTTCTTT. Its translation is CSVAPDGRGYTEAFF.

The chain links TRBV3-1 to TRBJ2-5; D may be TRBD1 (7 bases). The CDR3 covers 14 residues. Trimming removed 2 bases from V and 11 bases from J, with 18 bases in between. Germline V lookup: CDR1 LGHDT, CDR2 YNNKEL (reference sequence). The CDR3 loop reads CASSQSGGGSEQYF. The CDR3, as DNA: TGTGCCAGCAGCCAATCAGGAGGGGGCAGTGAGCAGTACTTC.

The CDR3 region is CASSLRTSRISPKPQYF. The CDR3 region has the DNA TGTGCCAGCAGCTTAAGGACTAGCAGGATTTCCCCTAAGCCTCAGTACTTC. The gene calls are TRBV11-2 and TRBJ2-4, with 8 bases fitting TRBD2. The length of the CDR3 is 17 residues. Germline values: CDR1 SGHAT, CDR2 FQNNGV. J lost 12 bases, V lost 2 bases, and 18 bases had no gene match.

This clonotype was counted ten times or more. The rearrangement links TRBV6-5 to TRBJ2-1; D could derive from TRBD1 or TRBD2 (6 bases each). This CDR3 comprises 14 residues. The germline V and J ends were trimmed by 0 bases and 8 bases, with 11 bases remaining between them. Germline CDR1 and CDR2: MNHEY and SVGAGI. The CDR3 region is CASSYSRGVDEQFF. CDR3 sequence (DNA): TGTGCCAGCAGTTACTCGAGGGGGGTAGATGAGCAGTTCTTC.

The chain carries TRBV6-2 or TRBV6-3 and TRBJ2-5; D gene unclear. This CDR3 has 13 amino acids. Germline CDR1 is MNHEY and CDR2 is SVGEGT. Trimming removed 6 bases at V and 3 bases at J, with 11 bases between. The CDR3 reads CASRTTAKETQYF. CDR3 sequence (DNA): TGTGCCAGCAGAACAACAGCCAAAGAGACCCAGTACTTC.

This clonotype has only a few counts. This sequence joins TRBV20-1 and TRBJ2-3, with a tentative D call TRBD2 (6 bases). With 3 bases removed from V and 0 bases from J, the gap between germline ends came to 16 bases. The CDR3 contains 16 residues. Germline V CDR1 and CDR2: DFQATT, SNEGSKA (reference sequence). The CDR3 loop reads CSASVVTSRSTDTQYF. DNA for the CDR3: TGCAGTGCTAGTGTTGTGACTAGTCGAAGCACAGATACGCAGTATTTT.

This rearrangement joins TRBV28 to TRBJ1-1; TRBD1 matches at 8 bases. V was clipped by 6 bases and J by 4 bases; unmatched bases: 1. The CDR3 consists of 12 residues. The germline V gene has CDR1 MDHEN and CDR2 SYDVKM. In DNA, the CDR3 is TGTGCCAGCAGAACAGGGGGCACTGAAGCTTTCTTT. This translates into CASRTGGTEAFF.

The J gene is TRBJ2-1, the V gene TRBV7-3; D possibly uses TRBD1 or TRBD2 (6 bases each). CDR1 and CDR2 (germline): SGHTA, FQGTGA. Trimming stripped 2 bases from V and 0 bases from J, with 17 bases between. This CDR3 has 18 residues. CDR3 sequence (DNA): TGTGCCAGCAGCTTAGGAAGGGGGGTTAGCGGCTCCTACAATGAGCAGTTCTTC. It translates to CASSLGRGVSGSYNEQFF. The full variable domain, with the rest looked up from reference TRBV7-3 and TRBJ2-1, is GAGVSQTPSNKVTEKGKYVELRCDPISGHTALYWYRQSLGQGPEFLIYFQGTGAADDSGLPNDRFFAVRPEGSVSTLKIQRTERGDSAVYLCASSLGRGVSGSYNEQFFGPGTRLTVL.

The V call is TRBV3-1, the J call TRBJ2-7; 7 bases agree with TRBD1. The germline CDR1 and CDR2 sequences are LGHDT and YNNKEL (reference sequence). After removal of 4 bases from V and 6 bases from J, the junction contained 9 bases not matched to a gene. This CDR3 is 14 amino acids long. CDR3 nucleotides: TGTGCCAGCAGCCCGGGACAGCGCCCCTCCGAGCAGTACTTC. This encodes CASSPGQRPSEQYF.

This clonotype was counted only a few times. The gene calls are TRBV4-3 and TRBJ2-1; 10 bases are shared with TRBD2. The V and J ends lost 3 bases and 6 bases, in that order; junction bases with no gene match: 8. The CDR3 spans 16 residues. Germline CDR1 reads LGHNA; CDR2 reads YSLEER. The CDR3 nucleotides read TGCGCCAGCAGCCAGAGGTGGCTAGCGGGAGTCAATGAGCAGTTCTTC. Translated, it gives CASSQRWLAGVNEQFF.

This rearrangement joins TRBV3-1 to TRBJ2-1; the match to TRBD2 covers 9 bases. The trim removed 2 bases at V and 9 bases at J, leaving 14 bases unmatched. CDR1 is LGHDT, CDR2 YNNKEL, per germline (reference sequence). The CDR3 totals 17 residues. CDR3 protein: CASSQTSPGLAWGEQFF. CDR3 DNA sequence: TGTGCCAGCAGCCAAACAAGTCCGGGACTAGCCTGGGGTGAGCAGTTCTTC.

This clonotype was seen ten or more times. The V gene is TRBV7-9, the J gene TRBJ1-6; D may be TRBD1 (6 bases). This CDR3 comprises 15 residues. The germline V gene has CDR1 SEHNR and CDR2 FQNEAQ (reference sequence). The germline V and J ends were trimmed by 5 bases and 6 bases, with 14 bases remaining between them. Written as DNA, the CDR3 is TGTGCCAGCAGCCAAACAGGGCAGGGTAATTCACCCCTCCACTTT. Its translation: CASSQTGQGNSPLHF.

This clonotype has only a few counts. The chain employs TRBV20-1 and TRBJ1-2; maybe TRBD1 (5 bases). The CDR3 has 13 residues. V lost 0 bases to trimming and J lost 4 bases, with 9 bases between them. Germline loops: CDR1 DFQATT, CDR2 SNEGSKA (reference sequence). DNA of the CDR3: TGCAGTGCTAGAGATACAGGATTCTATGGCTACACCTTC. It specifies CSARDTGFYGYTF.

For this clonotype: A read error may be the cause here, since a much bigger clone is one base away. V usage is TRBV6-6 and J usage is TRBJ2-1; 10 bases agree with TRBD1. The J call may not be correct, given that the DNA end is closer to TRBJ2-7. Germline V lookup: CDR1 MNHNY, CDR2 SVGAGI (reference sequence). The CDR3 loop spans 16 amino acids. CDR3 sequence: CASSTRQGADYNEQYF. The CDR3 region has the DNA TGTGCCAGCAGTACCCGACAGGGGGCAGACTACAATGAGCAGTACTTC.

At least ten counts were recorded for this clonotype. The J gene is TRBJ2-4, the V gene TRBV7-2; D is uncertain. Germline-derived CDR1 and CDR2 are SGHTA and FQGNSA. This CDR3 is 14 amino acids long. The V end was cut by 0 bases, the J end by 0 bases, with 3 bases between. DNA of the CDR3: TGTGCCAGCAGCTTAGCAGGAGCCAAAAACATTCAGTACTTC. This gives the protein CASSLAGAKNIQYF.

CDR3 in DNA: TGTGCCAGCACCCCCGGGACAGCATACAATGAGCAGTTCTTC. Its protein is CASTPGTAYNEQFF. J is TRBJ2-1 and V is TRBV9; the match to TRBD1 covers 7 bases. Germline V gene lookup returns CDR1 SGDLS and CDR2 YYNGEE. Trimming took 6 bases from V and 4 from J; bases not matched to a gene: 7. The CDR3 is 14 amino acids. The full variable domain, completed using reference TRBV9 and TRBJ2-1, is DSGVTQTPKHLITATGQRVTLRCSPRSGDLSVYWYQQSLDQGLQFLIQYYNGEERAKGNILERFSAQQFPDLHSELNLSSLELGDSALYFCASTPGTAYNEQFFGPGTRLTVL.

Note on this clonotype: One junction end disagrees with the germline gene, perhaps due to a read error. CDR3 in amino acids: CASSREGADMQYF. CDR3 coding DNA: TGTGCCAGCAGTCGGGAGGGAGCAGATATGCAGTATTTT. This chain uses TRBV6-6 with TRBJ2-3; 8 bases align to TRBD2. CDR1 is MNHNY, CDR2 SVGAGI, per germline (reference sequence). The CDR3 covers 13 residues.

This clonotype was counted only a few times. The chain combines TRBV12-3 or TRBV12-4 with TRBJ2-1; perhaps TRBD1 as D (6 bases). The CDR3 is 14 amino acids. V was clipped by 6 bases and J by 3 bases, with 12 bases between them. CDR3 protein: CASSYRDNYNEQFF. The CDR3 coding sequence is TGTGCCAGCAGCTACCGGGACAACTACAATGAGCAGTTCTTC.